A single sample is the source of the 6 T cell receptor beta chains below, sequenced in a study of T cell repertoires in cytomegalovirus infection. TCRdb processed the reads anew with MiXCR; each CDR3 protein has one entry. The sample holds around 710,000 distinct CDR3 sequences; almost 30% are singletons and the top ten take around 12%. These TCRs' antigens remain unknown. Sequenced here: cultured CD8+ T cells from PBMCs, sampled from culture after CMV antigen stimulation. Receptors were obtained from a human donor in good health (CMV status not recorded). Some clones in this sample may be carry-over from other donors' samples.

This clonotype was counted between two and nine times. The rearrangement uses TRBV11-2 and TRBJ2-1, with D possibly being TRBD2 (6 bases). This CDR3 is 11 amino acids long. Per germline, CDR1 SGHAT and CDR2 FQNNGV. V gave up 5 bases and J gave up 13 bases, with 12 bases separating them. CDR3 loop: CASSLQGLQFF. As DNA, the CDR3 is TGTGCCAGCAGCCTCCAGGGACTTCAGTTCTTC. Full variable domain (outside the CDR3, taken from reference TRBV11-2 and TRBJ2-1): EAGVAQSPRYKIIEKRQSVAFWCNPISGHATLYWYQQILGQGPKLLIQFQNNGVVDDSQLPKDRFSAERLKGVDSTLKIQPAKLEDSAVYLCASSLQGLQFFGPGTRLTVL.

This clonotype came up many times. This chain connects TRBV12-5 to TRBJ2-2, with D perhaps TRBD2 (5 bases). CDR1 is LGHNT, CDR2 FRNRAP, per germline. The CDR3 spans 17 residues. The germline V and J ends were trimmed by 4 bases and 6 bases, with 21 bases remaining between them. CDR3 nucleotide sequence: TGTGCTAGTGGTTCCACTCACCGGACTCAAGCCGCCGGGGAGCTGTTTTTT. This translates into CASGSTHRTQAAGELFF.

This clonotype was counted between two and nine times. The gene calls are TRBV2 and TRBJ2-3; weak D call: TRBD2 (5 bases). CDR3 size: 16 residues. The V gene's germline CDR1 is SNHLY and CDR2 FYNNEI. The V and J ends lost 1 base and 0 bases respectively, with 11 bases between them. In nucleotides, the CDR3 is TGTGCCAGCAGTGAAGTCGGGGTCAGTAGCACAGATACGCAGTATTTT. Protein sequence: CASSEVGVSSTDTQYF.

This sequence joins TRBV4-1 and TRBJ2-1; D gene unclear. In germline, CDR1 is MGHRA, CDR2 YSYEKL. The CDR3 loop spans 16 amino acids. V gave up 4 bases and J gave up 0 bases, with 13 bases separating them. This CDR3 is CASSLSSQSSYNEQFF. CDR3 nucleotide sequence: TGCGCCAGCAGCCTGTCTTCCCAGAGCTCCTACAATGAGCAGTTCTTC.

The chain recombines TRBV27 with TRBJ2-2, with 15 bases that match TRBD2. Germline CDR1 MNHEY, CDR2 SMNVEV (reference sequence). The J segment lost 7 bases and the V segment lost 5 bases, leaving 5 bases of the junction unmatched. The CDR3 spans 16 residues. CDR3 in amino acids: CASSPGLAGGVGELFF. CDR3 nucleotide sequence: TGTGCCAGCAGTCCGGGACTAGCGGGGGGTGTCGGGGAGCTGTTTTTT.

This clonotype has ten or more counts. The V gene is TRBV7-2, the J gene TRBJ2-7, with 7 bases identical to TRBD1. Germline CDR1 is SGHTA and CDR2 is FQGNSA. This CDR3 contains 15 residues. The trim removed 5 bases at V and 3 bases at J, leaving 10 bases unmatched. DNA of the CDR3: TGTGCCAGCAGCCCATCACCGGGACAGATCTACGAGCAGTACGTC. This codes for CASSPSPGQIYEQYV.